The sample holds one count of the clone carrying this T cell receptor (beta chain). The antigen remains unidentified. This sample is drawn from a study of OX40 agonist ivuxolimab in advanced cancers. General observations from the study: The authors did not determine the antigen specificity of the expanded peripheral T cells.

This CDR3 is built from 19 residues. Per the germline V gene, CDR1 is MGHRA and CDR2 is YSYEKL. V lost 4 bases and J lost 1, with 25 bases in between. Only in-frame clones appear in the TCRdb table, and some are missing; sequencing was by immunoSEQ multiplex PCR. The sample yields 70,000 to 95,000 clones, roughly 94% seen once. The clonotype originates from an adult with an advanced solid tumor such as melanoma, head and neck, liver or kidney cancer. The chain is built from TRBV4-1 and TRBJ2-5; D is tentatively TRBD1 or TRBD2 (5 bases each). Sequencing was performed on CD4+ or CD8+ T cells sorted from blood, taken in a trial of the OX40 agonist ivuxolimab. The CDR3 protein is CASSPQGRVAAAPQETQYF. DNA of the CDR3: TGCGCCAGCAGCCCCCAGGGCAGGGTGGCAGCGGCCCCCCAAGAGACCCAGTACTTC.